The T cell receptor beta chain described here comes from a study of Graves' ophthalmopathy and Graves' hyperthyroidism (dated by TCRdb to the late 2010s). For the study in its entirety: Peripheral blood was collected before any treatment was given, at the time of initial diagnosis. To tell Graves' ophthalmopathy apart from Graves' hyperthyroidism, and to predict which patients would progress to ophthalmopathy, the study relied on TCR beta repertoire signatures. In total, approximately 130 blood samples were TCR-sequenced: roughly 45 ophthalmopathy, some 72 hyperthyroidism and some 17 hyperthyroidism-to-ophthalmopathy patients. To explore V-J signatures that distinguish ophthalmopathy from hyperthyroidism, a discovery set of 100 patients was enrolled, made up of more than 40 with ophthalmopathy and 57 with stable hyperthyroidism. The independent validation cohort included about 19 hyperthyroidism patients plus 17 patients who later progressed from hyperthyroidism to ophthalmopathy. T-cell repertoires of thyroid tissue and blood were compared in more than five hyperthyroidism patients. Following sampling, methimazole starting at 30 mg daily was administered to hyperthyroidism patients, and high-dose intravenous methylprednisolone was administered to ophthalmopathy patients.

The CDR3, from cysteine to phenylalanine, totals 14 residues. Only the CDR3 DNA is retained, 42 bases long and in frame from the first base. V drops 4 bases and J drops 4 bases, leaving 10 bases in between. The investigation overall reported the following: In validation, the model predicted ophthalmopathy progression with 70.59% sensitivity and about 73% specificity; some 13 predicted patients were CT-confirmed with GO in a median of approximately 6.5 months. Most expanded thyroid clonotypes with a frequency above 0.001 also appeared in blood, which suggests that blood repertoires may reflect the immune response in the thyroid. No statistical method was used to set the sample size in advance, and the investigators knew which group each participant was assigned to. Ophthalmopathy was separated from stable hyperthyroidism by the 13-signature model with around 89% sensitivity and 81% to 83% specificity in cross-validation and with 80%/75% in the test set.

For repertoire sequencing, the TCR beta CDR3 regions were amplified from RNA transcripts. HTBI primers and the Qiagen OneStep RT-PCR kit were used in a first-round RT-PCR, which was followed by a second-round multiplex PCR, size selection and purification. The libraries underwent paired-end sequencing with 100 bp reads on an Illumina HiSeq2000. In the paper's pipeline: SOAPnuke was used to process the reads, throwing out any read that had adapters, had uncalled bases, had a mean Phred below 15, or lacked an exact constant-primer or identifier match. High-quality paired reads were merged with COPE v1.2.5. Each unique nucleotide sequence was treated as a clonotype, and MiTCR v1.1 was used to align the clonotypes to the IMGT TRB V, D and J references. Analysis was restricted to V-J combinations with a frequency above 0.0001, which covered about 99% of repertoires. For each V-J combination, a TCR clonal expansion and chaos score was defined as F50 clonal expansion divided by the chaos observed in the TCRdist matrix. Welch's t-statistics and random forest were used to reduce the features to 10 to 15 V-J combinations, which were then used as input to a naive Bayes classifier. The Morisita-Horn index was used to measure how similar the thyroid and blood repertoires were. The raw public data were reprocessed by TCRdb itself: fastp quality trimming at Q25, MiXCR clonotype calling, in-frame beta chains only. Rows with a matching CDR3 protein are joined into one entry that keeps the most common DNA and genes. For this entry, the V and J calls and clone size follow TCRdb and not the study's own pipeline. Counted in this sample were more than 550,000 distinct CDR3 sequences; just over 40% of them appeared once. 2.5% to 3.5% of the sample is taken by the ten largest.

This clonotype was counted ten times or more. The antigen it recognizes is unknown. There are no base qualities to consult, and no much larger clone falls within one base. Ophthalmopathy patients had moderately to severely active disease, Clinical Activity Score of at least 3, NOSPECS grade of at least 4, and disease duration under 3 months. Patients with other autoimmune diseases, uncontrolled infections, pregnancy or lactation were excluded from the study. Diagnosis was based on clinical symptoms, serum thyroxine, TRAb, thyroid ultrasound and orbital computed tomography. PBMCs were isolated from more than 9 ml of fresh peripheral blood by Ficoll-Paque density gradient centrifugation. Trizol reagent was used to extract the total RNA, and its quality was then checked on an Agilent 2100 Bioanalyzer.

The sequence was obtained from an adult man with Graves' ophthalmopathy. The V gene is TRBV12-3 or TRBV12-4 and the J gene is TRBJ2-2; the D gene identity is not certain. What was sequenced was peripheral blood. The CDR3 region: CASSSRVVTGELFF. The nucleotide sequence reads TGTGCCAGCAGTTCCCGGGTTGTCACCGGGGAGCTGTTTTTT.